What follows describes a single T cell receptor (beta chain). Its antigen is not identified. These data are taken from a study of cytotoxic CD8 clonotypes in ibrutinib-treated CLL. At the level of the study: Recorded responses included 25 or so partial and 2 complete; following median approximately 68 months, roughly 15 stayed remitted and 12 progressed.

Study conclusions and caveats: There were few public clonotypes, and on treatment they contracted or stayed stable. At progression, clonality fell back toward baseline after rising at ibrutinib response.

CDR1 MNHEY and CDR2 SMNVEV come from the germline V gene (reference sequence). The V end lost 9 bases, the J end lost 2 bases, and 11 bases lay between the germline ends. The CDR3 is made up of 13 amino acids. This table comes from immunoSEQ multiplex PCR, and its TCRdb copy is limited to in-frame clones, with some not included. The sample contains about 97,000 clones, approximately 80% of which appear only once. The input for sequencing was PBMCs, taken after 12 months of ibrutinib treatment. The source of this sequence is a human donor with chronic lymphocytic leukemia. The chain uses TRBV27 and TRBJ2-1; D is unresolved. Written as DNA, the CDR3 is TGTGCCAGTCGGACCGACCCCTACAATGAGCAGTTCTTC. This sequence encodes CASRTDPYNEQFF.